The next 24 T cell receptor beta chains were all read from a single sample in a study of blood T cells in healthy people across ages. Primers used in a second PCR of roughly 6 to 12 cycles were a sample-barcoded 5' primer and a J-beta primer mix. Each CDR3 protein is one row after TCRdb ran MiXCR on the 5' RACE reads. This table has about a million distinct CDR3 sequences, roughly 51% appearing once. The sample consisted of blood. Every receptor here comes from a woman aged 55-69 years in good health.

V and J are TRBV24-1 and TRBJ2-2; 9 bases are shared with TRBD1. Germline CDR1 reads KGHDR; CDR2 reads SFDVKD. V lost 2 bases and J lost 0; bases outside the gene matches: 3. The CDR3 spans 17 residues. The CDR3: CATSDWTGASNTGELFF. The DNA of the CDR3 is TGTGCCACCAGTGATTGGACAGGGGCCTCGAACACCGGGGAGCTGTTTTTT.

The chain links TRBV7-9 to TRBJ2-2; TRBD2 matches 9 bases. This CDR3 is built from 17 residues. V lost 5 bases and J lost 2; bases outside the gene matches: 9. Germline V gene lookup returns CDR1 SEHNR and CDR2 FQNEAQ (reference sequence). Written as DNA, the CDR3 is TGTGCCAGCAGCGCTCTAGCGGGACCAGCTAACACCGGGGAGCTGTTTTTT. This encodes CASSALAGPANTGELFF.

This clonotype has only a few counts. The chain recombines TRBV12-3 or TRBV12-4 with TRBJ2-1, with 8 bases matching TRBD2. There are 15 residues in the CDR3. The V gene end was trimmed by 6 bases and the J gene end by 6 bases; junction bases not matched to a gene: 10. CDR3: CASSKGTRVVNEQFF. The CDR3 DNA is TGTGCCAGCAGCAAAGGGACTAGGGTAGTCAATGAGCAGTTCTTC.

The gene calls are TRBV28 and TRBJ1-2; D unclear. The germline V gene has CDR1 MDHEN and CDR2 SYDVKM. This CDR3 is 12 amino acids long. The V and J ends lost 4 bases and 3 bases respectively, with 6 bases between them. CDR3 nucleotides: TGTGCCAGCAGTTGGTGGGACTATGGCTACACCTTC. Its protein is CASSWWDYGYTF.

The chain combines TRBV11-2 with TRBJ2-7; D not resolved. The J call may be faulty, since TRBJ2-4 better matches the DNA end. The CDR3 length is 14 residues. The germline V gene encodes CDR1 SGHAT and CDR2 FQNNGV. The CDR3 DNA reads TGTGCCAGCAGCTTAGAAGCACGTGCAAACATTCAGTACTTC. Translating it yields CASSLEARANIQYF.

The chain employs TRBV6-5 and TRBJ2-5, with TRBD1 matching over 7 bases. CDR3 size: 14 residues. Germline V gene sequence: CDR1 MNHEY, CDR2 SVGAGI. Losses at the gene ends were 2 bases for V and 5 bases for J; bases not matched to a gene: 5. CDR3: CASSYPQGWETQYF. CDR3 coding DNA: TGTGCCAGCAGTTACCCACAGGGGTGGGAGACCCAGTACTTC.

This chain connects TRBV7-3 to TRBJ2-2; 7 nucleotides match TRBD2. Trimming took 5 bases from V and 2 from J; bases not matched to a gene: 5. CDR3 length: 15 amino acids. Germline V gene data show CDR1 as SGHTA and CDR2 as FQGTGA. The CDR3 loop reads CASSRSGINTGELFF. The CDR3 DNA is TGTGCCAGCAGCCGAAGCGGGATCAACACCGGGGAGCTGTTTTTT.

The chain employs TRBV6-2 or TRBV6-3 and TRBJ2-1, with 11 bases matching TRBD2. J lost 9 bases, V lost 1 base, and 5 bases had no gene match. From germline, CDR1 is MNHEY and CDR2 SVGEGT. The CDR3 is 15 residues long. For the CDR3, the DNA is TGTGCCAGCAGTTACTTCGGTCTAGCGGGGGGTGAGCAGTTCTTC. It is translated as CASSYFGLAGGEQFF.

This chain links TRBV4-1 with TRBJ2-1, with unresolved D. This CDR3 spans 15 amino acids. From germline, CDR1 is MGHRA and CDR2 YSYEKL. V lost 0 bases and J 2 bases, leaving 8 bases between the germline ends. The CDR3 DNA reads TGCGCCAGCAGCCAAGAGGGTAAAGCCTACAATGAGCAGTTCTTC. It codes for CASSQEGKAYNEQFF.

The chain combines TRBV27 with TRBJ2-1; a possible D gene is TRBD1 (6 bases). The J call could be wrong; TRBJ2-7 is a better fit for the DNA end. Germline CDR1 is MNHEY and CDR2 is SMNVEV (reference sequence). CDR3 length equals 15 residues. DNA for the CDR3: TGTGCCAGCAGTCAACGGGACAACTCCTACAATGAGCAGTACTTC. It codes for CASSQRDNSYNEQYF.

On this clonotype itself: The junction and the germline gene differ at one end; a read error may be behind it. This chain joins TRBV29-1 and TRBJ2-1, with 8 nucleotides matching TRBD1. Germline-derived CDR1 and CDR2 are SQVTM and ANQGSEA. This CDR3 spans 14 amino acids. The CDR3 region is CGVLSGTGNNEQFF. The CDR3 bases are TGCGGCGTACTCTCCGGGACAGGCAACAATGAGCAGTTCTTC.

This clonotype was counted only a few times. V gene TRBV7-8 combines with J gene TRBJ2-7, with 8 bases matching TRBD2. V gave up 0 bases and J gave up 4 bases; unmatched junction bases: 5. CDR3 length: 15 residues. Germline CDR1 and CDR2: SGHVS and FQNEAQ. The CDR3 loop is CASSLAGTSVYEQYF. CDR3 nucleotides: TGTGCCAGCAGCTTAGCCGGGACTAGTGTATACGAGCAGTACTTC.

The rearrangement uses TRBV4-2 and TRBJ2-1, with D unresolved. Trimming left V 1 base short and J 5 bases short, with 9 bases between. This CDR3 has 14 residues. Germline CDR1 reads LGHNA; CDR2 reads YNFKEQ. CDR3 loop: CASSQGGQNNEQFF. The CDR3 nucleotides are TGTGCCAGCAGCCAAGGTGGCCAAAACAATGAGCAGTTCTTC.

This chain links TRBV5-6 with TRBJ2-5; no definite D call. This CDR3 region has 14 residues. Trimming shortened V by 2 bases and J by 2 bases, and 10 bases separated the two germline ends. Germline lookup yields CDR1 SGHDT and CDR2 YYEEEE. CDR3 sequence: CASSFINRQETQYF. Written as DNA, the CDR3 is TGTGCCAGCAGCTTCATTAACAGACAAGAGACCCAGTACTTC.

CDR3 bases: TGTGCCAGCAGCTTACAGGGAAAAGATACGCAGTATTTT. Its translation is CASSLQGKDTQYF. The V call is TRBV7-2, the J call TRBJ2-3; maybe TRBD1 (5 bases). Per the germline V gene, CDR1 is SGHTA and CDR2 is FQGNSA. The CDR3 loop spans 13 amino acids. V lost 2 bases and J 5 bases, leaving 8 bases between the germline ends. Supplemented by reference TRBV7-2 and TRBJ2-3, the full variable domain reads GAGVSQSPSNKVTEKGKDVELRCDPISGHTALYWYRQSLGQGLEFLIYFQGNSAPDKSGLPSDRFSAERTGGSVSTLTIQRTQQEDSAVYLCASSLQGKDTQYFGPGTRLTVL.

The chain combines TRBV3-1 with TRBJ2-7; tentatively, D is TRBD2 (6 bases). Germline V CDR1 and CDR2: LGHDT, YNNKEL (reference sequence). The CDR3 length is 11 residues. V gave up 5 bases and J gave up 12 bases, with 14 bases separating them. In nucleotides, the CDR3 is TGTGCCAGCAGCATCACGGGGACTCTGTACTTC. Encoded protein: CASSITGTLYF.

This chain connects TRBV12-3 or TRBV12-4 to TRBJ2-3; a possible D gene is TRBD2 (6 bases). CDR3 size: 15 residues. The V and J ends lost 6 bases and 2 bases respectively, with 15 bases between them. This CDR3 reads CASSVAGSLTDTQYF. DNA for the CDR3: TGTGCCAGCAGCGTGGCCGGGAGTCTCACAGATACGCAGTATTTT.

The chain combines TRBV6-4 with TRBJ2-7; no definite D call. Trimming stripped 0 bases from V and 4 bases from J, with 13 bases between. Looked up from germline, CDR1 is MRHNA and CDR2 is SNTAGT. This CDR3 region has 15 residues. The CDR3 sequence: CASSDSSQDPYEQYF. The CDR3 DNA reads TGTGCCAGCAGTGACTCGTCCCAGGATCCGTACGAGCAGTACTTC.

The chain joins TRBV20-1 to TRBJ1-6; 10 bases match TRBD1. The CDR3 has 14 residues. Trimming at V came to 0 bases and at J to 10 bases, leaving 3 bases not matched to a gene. The V gene's germline CDR1 is DFQATT and CDR2 SNEGSKA (reference sequence). The CDR3 sequence: CSAREDRGDSPLHF. The CDR3 bases are TGCAGTGCTAGAGAGGACAGGGGGGACTCACCCCTCCACTTT.

The chain joins TRBV6-6 to TRBJ2-4; 7 nucleotides align to TRBD2. V lost 5 bases to trimming and J lost 4 bases; unmatched junction nucleotides: 11. This CDR3 contains 16 residues. Germline assignment: CDR1 MNHNY and CDR2 SVGAGI (reference sequence). In nucleotides, the CDR3 is TGTGCCAGCAGTGTCGAAGGGAGGGACCTAAAAAACATTCAGTACTTC. This codes for CASSVEGRDLKNIQYF.

This clonotype was picked up a small number of times. The rearrangement uses TRBV20-1 and TRBJ2-7; 12 bases line up with TRBD2. The CDR3 sequence is 15 residues long. Germline V gene data show CDR1 as DFQATT and CDR2 as SNEGSKA (reference sequence). V dropped 1 base and J dropped 7; count of bases not matched to a gene: 8. The CDR3 nucleotides are TGCAGTGCTAGAGTTTCCGGACTAGCGGGACAAGAGCAGTACTTC. Protein sequence: CSARVSGLAGQEQYF.

J is TRBJ1-4 and V is TRBV2; possible D gene TRBD1, 5 bases. The CDR3 has 15 residues. The germline V gene encodes CDR1 SNHLY and CDR2 FYNNEI. V lost 5 bases and J 3 bases, leaving 13 bases between the germline ends. CDR3 nucleotides: TGTGCCAGCAGTCTACAGGAGGGCGCTAATGAAAAACTGTTTTTT. Translation: CASSLQEGANEKLFF.

As to this clonotype: The junction shows a germline mismatch at one end, possibly a read error. The V and J genes are TRBV20-1 and TRBJ2-7; no clear D gene. Germline loops: CDR1 DFQATT, CDR2 SNEGSKA (reference sequence). This CDR3 comprises 14 residues. The CDR3 DNA reads TGCAGTGGTAGAGTGCGCTATTCATCTTACGAGCAGTACTTC. This sequence encodes CSGRVRYSSYEQYF.

The rearrangement joins TRBV4-2 to TRBJ2-3, with TRBD1 matching 8 bases. From germline, CDR1 is LGHNA and CDR2 YNFKEQ. The CDR3 runs 18 residues. V lost 1 base and J lost 8; bases outside the gene matches: 17. CDR3 bases: TGTGCCAGCAGCCAAGTTCGTGGACAGGGAAATTCGGAGGGTACGCAGTATTTT. Residues: CASSQVRGQGNSEGTQYF.